This TCR beta chain was profiled in a study of cytomegalovirus exposure and HLA in healthy donors. About the study: Most donors, just over 80% of more than 300 genotyped, fell in the Caucasian-associated ancestry cluster.

General study points: Later analysis placed DRB1 highest and HLA-C lowest in TCR association rates, which differed by HLA locus. Highly shared sequence variants in one cluster were likely a sequencing artifact. Productive rates of about 87% or about 30% were seen for most TCR beta V segments in an earlier analysis.

Vbeta (60) and Jbeta (13) primers were used in the PCR. Clones were sequenced by immunoSEQ multiplex PCR, and TCRdb holds only the in-frame ones, with some missing. Of 100,000 to 150,000 clones in the sample, 60% to 85% are singletons; the top ten hold approximately 1.5%. As regards this clone: The antigen remains unidentified.

After removal of 11 bases from V and 5 bases from J, the junction contained 3 bases not matched to a gene. Per the germline V gene, CDR1 is MNHEY and CDR2 is SMNVEV (reference sequence). The CDR3 contains 11 residues. The TCR originated in a woman aged 18-30 years in good health and CMV-seronegative. The rearrangement joins TRBV27 to TRBJ1-1; TRBD1 aligns across 9 bases. Source material: PBMCs. CDR3 in amino acids: CAGQGRTEAFF. The CDR3 nucleotides read TGTGCCGGACAGGGGAGGACTGAAGCTTTCTTT.